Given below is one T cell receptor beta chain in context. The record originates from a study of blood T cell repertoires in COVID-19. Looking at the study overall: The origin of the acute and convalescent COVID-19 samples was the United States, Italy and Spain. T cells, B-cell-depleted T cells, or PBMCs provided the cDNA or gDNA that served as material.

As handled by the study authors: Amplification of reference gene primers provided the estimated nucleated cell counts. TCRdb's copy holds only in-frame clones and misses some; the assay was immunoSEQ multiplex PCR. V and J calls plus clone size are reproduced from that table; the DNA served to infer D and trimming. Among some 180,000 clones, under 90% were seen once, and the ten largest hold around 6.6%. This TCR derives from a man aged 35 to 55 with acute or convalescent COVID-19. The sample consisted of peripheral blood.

CDR3 region: CAISESTGEYGYTF. CDR3 in DNA: TGTGCCATCAGTGAGTCGACAGGGGAATATGGCTACACCTTC. This chain uses TRBV10-3 with TRBJ1-2; 8 nucleotides align to TRBD1. Trimming at V came to 0 bases and at J to 5 bases, leaving 2 bases not matched to a gene. Germline loops: CDR1 ENHRY, CDR2 SYGVKD. This CDR3 spans 14 amino acids.